This T cell receptor beta chain came from a study of graft-versus-host responses after intestinal transplantation. Whole-study context: In this cohort, recipients had multivisceral, liver-intestinal, or isolated intestinal transplants. The study's findings and limits: Early after transplant, HvG clones declined as circulating GvH clones peaked.

This CDR3 region has 14 residues. The V and J ends lost 5 bases and 2 bases, in that order; junction bases with no gene match: 5. Germline CDR1 is SGHAT and CDR2 is FQNNGV. This clone has a handful of counts. What it recognizes is unknown. Clones were sequenced by immunoSEQ multiplex PCR, and TCRdb holds only the in-frame ones, with some missing. The table shows tens of thousands of clones, with less than 85% occurring only once. The sequence was collected from a human donor who was the organ donor for an intestinal transplant. The sequenced sample was unstimulated CD4+ T cells sorted from spleen or lymph node cells, obtained before transplant. The chain couples TRBV11-2 to TRBJ1-2; TRBD1 agrees at 7 bases. CDR3 protein: CASSLQTGNYGYTF. The CDR3 region has the DNA TGTGCCAGCAGCCTACAGACAGGGAACTATGGCTACACCTTC.